This is a list of T cell receptor beta chains from one sample in a study of post-analysis software for immune sequencing data. Each CDR3 protein is one row after TCRdb ran MiXCR on the PCR reads. The data contain fewer than 550,000 distinct CDR3 sequences, 34% of them seen just once; the ten biggest clones take up about 5.6%. The sample consisted of blood. Receptors originate from a girl aged 2-17 years with multiple sclerosis. CDR3s leave out the opening cysteine and the closing phenylalanine or tryptophan. The D gene is left open where the match is weak.

TRBV10-3	TRBJ2-1	TRBD1	AIGQEWGNEQF
TRBV20-1	TRBJ2-7	TRBD1	SASPGTGGYEQY
TRBV4-1	TRBJ2-1	TRBD2	ASSLGGGALPYNEQF
TRBV5-1	TRBJ2-1	.	ASSPGHGRNEQF
TRBV7-3	TRBJ2-7	.	ASSPTGDSNNEQY
TRBV29-1	TRBJ2-5	TRBD1	SALRQGAAQETQY
TRBV5-5	TRBJ2-3	TRBD2	ASTLGGGRLTDTQY
TRBV15	TRBJ1-2	TRBD1	ATSSRVPGGYYGYT
TRBV29-1	TRBJ2-1	TRBD2	SVPGLAGVSVNEQF
TRBV3-1	TRBJ1-2	.	AGSQVRGGDGYT
TRBV6-5	TRBJ1-5	TRBD1	ASSYQQGYQPQH
TRBV29-1	TRBJ2-7	.	SVEGPLYEQY
TRBV6-5	TRBJ2-3	TRBD2	ASRGGVDTQY
TRBV4-1	TRBJ2-4	.	ASSQPPGKNIQY
TRBV9	TRBJ2-7	TRBD2	ASSVSGGAFNEQY
TRBV29-1	TRBJ2-3	TRBD2	SVEGATDSSAGGSTDTQY
TRBV7-9	TRBJ1-4	.	ASSLTGGTNEKLF
TRBV5-1	TRBJ1-6	.	ASSESGTRVVIGHSPLH
TRBV20-1	TRBJ2-7	TRBD2	SARDGGGSTYEQY
TRBV10-1	TRBJ2-1	TRBD1	ASRDRGSYNEQF
TRBV5-1	TRBJ2-3	.	ASSWEMRHGTDTQY
TRBV6-5	TRBJ1-1	TRBD1	ASNLQGTKTEAF
TRBV9	TRBJ2-6	.	ASSAGWSGANVLT
TRBV3-1	TRBJ2-2	.	ASSRQRLSGELF
TRBV12-3/TRBV12-4	TRBJ2-1	.	ASSLRPYNEQF
TRBV20-1	TRBJ1-1	TRBD1	SAPVTGVGAF
TRBV6-5	TRBJ1-6	.	ASSYSISLGQIHNSPLH
TRBV5-1	TRBJ2-1	.	ASSSIGSPAYNEQF
TRBV29-1	TRBJ1-1	.	SVGGRVWDVVEAF
TRBV11-2	.	TRBD2	ASSPQRGGWNEQY
TRBV6-5	TRBJ1-4	.	ASRETNEKLF
TRBV20-1	TRBJ2-1	TRBD2	SARPVAGGHNEQF
TRBV5-1	TRBJ1-4	.	ASSLDGTANNEKLF
TRBV6-6	TRBJ1-6	.	ASSQGLAYNSPLH
TRBV6-2/TRBV6-3	TRBJ2-3	.	ASRGGSSDTQY
TRBV7-9	TRBJ2-7	.	ASSPRDSSSYEQY
TRBV5-1	TRBJ1-4	TRBD1	ASSPRDSPTNEKLF
TRBV10-3	TRBJ2-1	.	AISQGQANEQF
TRBV6-6	TRBJ2-1	.	ASSYGGYSYNEQF
TRBV6-2/TRBV6-3	TRBJ2-7	.	ASKQLGGTAYEQY